This TCR beta chain is from a study of early T cells in non-severe SARS-CoV-2 infection. Overall study: Sequencing input comprised bulk RNA from unsorted whole blood; chain pairing was not available.

Whole-study findings and limits: Matching results from VDJdb favored anti-spike CD8 responses, leaving private and CD4 specificities undetected.

Researchers attached unique molecular identifiers to individual cDNA molecules. TCRdb re-called the 5' RACE reads with MiXCR, one entry per CDR3 protein. Here the sample spans some 98,000 distinct CDR3 sequences, approximately 10% being singletons. The CDR3 sequence is 11 residues long. Germline V lookup: CDR1 SEHNR, CDR2 FQNEAQ (reference sequence). V lost 8 bases to trimming and J lost 4 bases, with 8 bases between them. Worth noting for this clonotype: No antigen is known for it.

This TCR was sampled from an adult who was a healthcare worker with PCR-confirmed SARS-CoV-2 infection or an uninfected control (not recorded which). The sequenced material came from whole blood. The chain employs TRBV7-9 and TRBJ1-2; no firm D call. DNA of the CDR3: TGTGCCAGCTCCCAGCTCTATGGCTACACCTTC. Amino acid sequence: CASSQLYGYTF.